This T cell receptor beta chain is from a study of graft-versus-host responses after intestinal transplantation. Study-wide findings and caveats: Early HvG declines after transplant were associated with peak circulating GvH clone levels. Marrow from the recipient contained GvH clones, some of which had appeared first in ileum or blood.

Turning to this clone: Antigen: not known.

The data were produced by immunoSEQ multiplex PCR, yet TCRdb's version contains in-frame clones alone and is incomplete. Here the sample spans under 150,000 clones, around 93% being singletons. This clonotype was sampled from a human donor who received an intestinal transplant. Specimen: unstimulated CD4+ T cells sorted from spleen or lymph node cells, collected before intestinal transplant.

The CDR3 here is CASSVGGGAPLDTQYF. The DNA of the CDR3 is TGTGCCAGCAGCGTTGGGGGGGGCGCACCTTTAGATACGCAGTATTTT. The gene calls are TRBV7-9 and TRBJ2-3; TRBD2 is a possible D gene (7 bases). The CDR3 consists of 16 residues. In germline, CDR1 is SEHNR, CDR2 FQNEAQ (reference sequence). Deletions cut 5 bases from V and 5 bases from J, with 20 bases between.